This TCR beta chain comes out of a study of T cells expressing NK-cell markers (dated by TCRdb to about 2020). Regarding the complete study: TCR beta-chain repertoires were profiled in sorted CD3+CD56+NKG2C+, CD3+CD56+NKG2C- and CD3+CD56-NKG2C+ T-cell subsets from eight donors. Libraries were sequenced as 2 x 150 bp reads on Illumina HiSeq 2000/2500, MiSeq or NextSeq. The eight sequenced donors were randomly selected healthy volunteers, three men and five women. Seven of the eight sequenced donors were HCMV-seropositive and one was HCMV-seronegative.

HCMV-specific IgG was detected in serum with a commercial ELISA kit to determine HCMV serostatus. Ficoll density gradient centrifugation was used to isolate peripheral blood mononuclear cells from blood. With regard to this clonotype: This receptor's antigen is unknown.

The CDR3, cysteine through phenylalanine, is 14 amino acids long. A DNA sequence was not provided. Via the germline V gene (reference sequence), CDR1 is LNHNV and CDR2 YYDKDF. The listed sequencing device is Illumina HiSeq 2000. 5'RACE template switching, by which a universal primer site and unique molecular identifiers were added, was used to make TCR beta cDNA libraries. Priming for cDNA synthesis came from the TCR beta constant segment, and two successive PCR amplification steps followed. Concerning the study's data processing: MIGEC was used to demultiplex reads and group reads by UMI, and MiTCR was used to assemble and quantify clonotypes. To exclude erroneous sequences, only TCR cDNA sequences supported by at least two reads were retained. The tcR package was used for downstream repertoire analysis, with clonotypes matched between fractions based on CDR3 nucleotide sequence plus V segment. VDJmatch was used to annotate antigen specificity against VDJdb, with one amino acid substitution allowed in CDR3. Reprocessed by TCRdb, the reads give a single entry per CDR3 protein sequence, without DNA. The V and J calls were not made by the authors but by TCRdb's processing. The sample's table covers about 170,000 distinct CDR3 sequences. The leading ten clones occupy 20% of the sample.

The full study reports these points: Those dominant clonotypes were again the most abundant among CD3+CD56-NKG2C+ cells in several donors, at about 25-65%. In roughly six donors, the dominant CD3+CD56+NKG2C+ clonotypes ranked among the top 10 CD8+ clonotypes, making up roughly 1.0-8% of CD8+ T cells. It remained unclear whether the expanded NKG2C-expressing T cell clones were specific for HCMV antigens.

The source of this sequence is a man aged 18-75 years in good health. This chain is built from TRBV15 and TRBJ2-5; TCRdb names TRBD1, which stays unverified in the absence of DNA. The specimen sequenced was blood T cells: a sorted CD56 or NKG2C T cell subset, CD4+ or CD8+ T cells, or bulk PBMC T cells (not recorded which). CDR3 protein: CATSVRQGQETQYF. With the portions outside the CDR3 filled from the reference TRBV15 and TRBJ2-5 genes, the complete variable region becomes DAMVIQNPRYQVTQFGKPVTLSCSQTLNHNVMYWYQQKSSQAPKLLFHYYDKDFNNEADTPDNFQSRRPNTSFCFLDIRSPGLGDTAMYLCATSVRQGQETQYFGPGTRLLVL.